The 14 T cell receptor beta chains below come from one sample, sequenced in a study of CD8 T cells in ankylosing spondylitis (dated by TCRdb to 2016 to 2017). The receptor library was made with 5' RACE. Reads for this sample came from an Illumina HiSeq 2500. TCRdb reran the public reads through fastp at Q25 and MiXCR, keeping productive beta chains. Each CDR3 protein appears once, grouped with its most common genes and DNA. This sample is represented by about 39,000 distinct CDR3 sequences; less than 4% of them were singletons. The ten most abundant clones make up about 2.8% of the sample. The source material was blood, either unsorted or a sorted T cell fraction (not recorded which). Every receptor here comes from a male donor with ankylosing spondylitis or in good health (not recorded which).

Many counts were recorded for this clonotype. The chain uses TRBV9 and TRBJ2-7; D is possibly TRBD2 (6 bases). The CDR3 has 13 amino acids. V was clipped by 0 bases and J by 5 bases, with 9 bases between them. Germline values: CDR1 SGDLS, CDR2 YYNGEE. The CDR3 DNA is TGTGCCAGCAGCGTAGATGGCGGGAACGAGCAGTACGTC. The encoded protein is CASSVDGGNEQYV.

This clonotype was picked up many times. V usage is TRBV9 and J usage is TRBJ2-1, with 9 bases lining up with TRBD2. CDR3 length equals 15 residues. Trimming at V came to 3 bases and at J to 4 bases, leaving 5 bases not matched to a gene. Germline V gene lookup returns CDR1 SGDLS and CDR2 YYNGEE. CDR3 loop: CASSALAGEYNEQFF. In nucleotides, the CDR3 is TGTGCCAGCAGCGCCTTAGCGGGAGAGTACAATGAGCAGTTCTTC.

This clonotype was observed at least ten times. The V gene is TRBV9, the J gene TRBJ2-5, with TRBD1 matching over 8 bases. V lost 3 bases and J lost 2; bases outside the gene matches: 6. Germline V lookup: CDR1 SGDLS, CDR2 YYNGEE. This CDR3 contains 15 residues. As DNA, the CDR3 is TGTGCCAGCAGCGCCGGACAGGGCCGACAAGAGACCCAGTACTTC. Translation gives CASSAGQGRQETQYF.

For this clonotype: This likely comes from a read error, as the CDR3 has no conserved phenylalanine or tryptophan at its end. The rearrangement uses TRBV23-1 and TRBJ2-7; D unresolved. TRBV23-1 belongs to the ORF category, with a function that is uncertain. V was trimmed by 11 bases and J by 6 bases, leaving 11 bases between them. The CDR3 contains 10 residues. The CDR3 nucleotides are TGCGCCTCCAGGCACGGCGAGCAGTACATC. Its protein product is CASRHGEQYI.

This clonotype was seen repeatedly, ten times or more. The V gene is TRBV9, the J gene TRBJ2-1, with TRBD2 matching 11 bases. The length of the CDR3 is 15 residues. Per germline, CDR1 SGDLS and CDR2 YYNGEE. After removal of 2 bases from V and 8 bases from J, the junction contained 6 bases not matched to a gene. CDR3 nucleotide sequence: TGTGCCAGCAGCGTGGCCGGGACTAGCGGCCATGAGCAGTTCTTC. Translating it yields CASSVAGTSGHEQFF. Combining the CDR3 with reference TRBV9 and TRBJ2-1 gives the whole variable domain DSGVTQTPKHLITATGQRVTLRCSPRSGDLSVYWYQQSLDQGLQFLIQYYNGEERAKGNILERFSAQQFPDLHSELNLSSLELGDSALYFCASSVAGTSGHEQFFGPGTRLTVL.

This clonotype was counted ten times or more. This chain connects TRBV9 to TRBJ2-5, with 10 positions matching TRBD1. This CDR3 contains 15 residues. CDR1 is SGDLS, CDR2 YYNGEE, per germline. V shed 2 bases, J shed 4 bases, and the junction held 5 bases outside the gene matches. Here the CDR3 DNA reads TGTGCCAGCAGCGTCGAGGGACAGGGGAGAGAGACCCAGTACTTC. Translation: CASSVEGQGRETQYF.

This clonotype was detected many times. The genes are TRBV9 and TRBJ2-2; 7 bases are a match to TRBD2. The CDR3 runs to 16 residues. The V gene end was trimmed by 0 bases and the J gene end by 6 bases; junction bases not matched to a gene: 8. CDR1 is SGDLS and CDR2 is YYNGEE in the germline V gene. The CDR3 sequence is CASSVAMREPPGELFF. DNA for the CDR3: TGTGCCAGCAGCGTAGCTATGCGGGAGCCCCCCGGGGAGCTGTTTTTT.

This clonotype occurred many times. The chain has TRBV9 and TRBJ2-2; D is possibly TRBD1 or TRBD2 (5 bases each). V was cut by 4 bases and J by 0 bases, with 7 bases left in between. Germline assignment: CDR1 SGDLS and CDR2 YYNGEE. This CDR3 is 14 amino acids long. Here the CDR3 DNA reads TGTGCCAGCAGCTGGGGGTCGAACACCGGGGAGCTGTTTTTT. It is translated as CASSWGSNTGELFF.

This clonotype was seen many times. The CDR3 loop is CASSDKSSGNTIYF. CDR3 in DNA: TGTGCCAGCAGCGATAAGAGCTCTGGAAACACCATATATTTT. This chain links TRBV9 with TRBJ1-3; D gene unclear. Germline CDR1 and CDR2: SGDLS and YYNGEE. V gave up 3 bases and J gave up 0 bases, with 7 bases separating them. This CDR3 is 14 amino acids long.

This clonotype appeared many times. The V and J genes are TRBV9 and TRBJ2-5; possibly TRBD1 for D (6 bases). Germline V gene sequence: CDR1 SGDLS, CDR2 YYNGEE. V was trimmed by 0 bases and J by 7 bases, leaving 13 bases between them. This CDR3 contains 14 residues. The CDR3 here is CASSVGQAAGTQYF. The CDR3, as DNA: TGTGCCAGCAGCGTAGGACAGGCCGCGGGGACCCAGTACTTC.

At least ten counts were recorded for this clonotype. This chain connects TRBV9 to TRBJ2-1; 10 positions match TRBD2. V shed 0 bases and J 0 bases; nucleotides not matched to a gene: 6. The CDR3 is 18 residues long. Germline assignment: CDR1 SGDLS and CDR2 YYNGEE. In DNA form, the CDR3 reads TGTGCCAGCAGCGTAGTCCCTAGCGGGAGAAGCTCCTACAATGAGCAGTTCTTC. Translation: CASSVVPSGRSSYNEQFF.

This clonotype was counted ten times or more. This chain connects TRBV9 to TRBJ1-1; D is unresolved. CDR3 length: 13 residues. The germline CDR1 and CDR2 sequences are SGDLS and YYNGEE. V was pared by 5 bases and J by 4 bases, with 12 bases between. The CDR3 loop reads CASSPSGFTEAFF. DNA for the CDR3: TGTGCCAGCAGTCCTTCCGGATTCACTGAAGCTTTCTTT.

This clonotype is labeled medium-sized. V gene TRBV21-1 combines with J gene TRBJ1-1. TRBV21-1 is annotated as a pseudogene. This CDR3 has 18 residues. The DNA of the CDR3 is TGTGCCAGCAGCAAAGAAGGGGCCCCGAAACCCCTTAACACTGAAGCTTTCTTT. This sequence encodes CASSKEGAPKPLNTEAFF.

The chain carries TRBV9 and TRBJ2-6, with D tentatively TRBD2 (7 bases). The V and J ends lost 3 bases and 0 bases respectively, with 22 bases between them. CDR1 is SGDLS, CDR2 YYNGEE, per germline. There are 20 residues in the CDR3. In DNA form, the CDR3 reads TGTGCCAGCAGCGAGGCCCCCGGGGGGCAGTTTGGCTCTGGGGCCAACGTCCTGACTTTC. Translating it yields CASSEAPGGQFGSGANVLTF.